This T cell receptor beta chain was captured by sequencing in a study of shared T cell receptors in the human thymus. This CDR3 is 15 amino acids long. Looked up from germline, CDR1 is MGHDK and CDR2 is SYGVNS. The V and J ends lost 4 bases and 4 bases respectively, with 14 bases between them. The table came from immunoSEQ multiplex PCR; TCRdb's copy has only in-frame clones and leaves some out. The table has 500,000 to 750,000 clones, 88% seen once. The same sample was also used in a study of human thymus T cells. That source reports: Each of the donors was a healthy Finnish infant who was undergoing open corrective cardiac surgery for congenital heart defects. Resections that were taken during corrective heart surgery supplied the thymus tissue. Among thymic and blood repertoires, usage of V and J genes appeared biased. Unrelated individuals were reported by related research to share highly overlapping thymic repertoires.

This TCR was recovered from a boy under three years old with a congenital heart defect. Source material: thymocytes. The V call is TRBV25-1, the J call TRBJ2-1, with D maybe TRBD1 (6 bases). DNA of the CDR3: TGTGCCAGCAGTGCGTTTGGGACATTTTACAATGAGCAGTTCTTC. Translated, it gives CASSAFGTFYNEQFF. Filled out from reference TRBV25-1 and TRBJ2-1, the complete variable domain reads EADIYQTPRYLVIGTGKKITLECSQTMGHDKMYWYQQDPGMELHLIHYSYGVNSTEKGDLSSESTVSRIRTEHFPLTLESARPSHTSQYLCASSAFGTFYNEQFFGPGTRLTVL.